The 2 T cell receptor beta chains in this list originate from one sample, sequenced in a study of CD8+ T cells in alopecia areata. Investigators isolated RNA and reverse transcribed it into cDNA to act as the sequencing template. TCRdb's copy holds only in-frame clones and misses some; the assay was immunoSEQ multiplex PCR. The record shows 200,000 to 300,000 clones for this sample, with no singletons present. Using CD4, CD8alpha, NKG2D, NKG2ACE and other markers, pooled cutaneous lymph node cells were sorted. Specimen: CD4+ T cells sorted from a lymph node. Receptors originate from a C3H/HeJ mouse with alopecia areata. MHC haplotype of the mouse line: H2-k.

This clone was found a few times. Gene names and germline refer to mouse. The missing CDR3 end, 4 residues past where the read stops, is filled in from the germline J gene. The chain joins TRBV14 to TRBJ2-5; TRBD2 matches at 12 bases. CDR1 is SGHDT, CDR2 FRDEAV, per germline. This CDR3 region has 14 residues. Here the CDR3 reads CASSPTGGADTQYF. The CDR3 DNA, read in part, is TGTGCCAGCAGTCCGACTGGGGGGGCGGAC.

About this clone itself: Gene names are the mouse ones. CDR3 DNA (partial): TGTGCCAGCAGTATTTCCTGGGGGGTTAACTATGCT. It yields the protein CASSISWGVNYA. The full CDR3 protein reads CASSISWGVNYAEQFF. The chain couples TRBV19 to TRBJ2-1; 8 bases line up with TRBD2. With the read ending 4 residues before the CDR3 end, the germline J gene is used to fill in that end. With 2 bases clipped from V and 0 bases from J, the junction kept 4 bases outside the gene matches. The CDR3 is made up of 16 amino acids. Per germline, CDR1 FNHDT and CDR2 SITEND (reference sequence). The full variable domain, rest sourced from reference TRBV19 and TRBJ2-1, is GGIITQTPKFLIGQEGQKLTLKCQQNFNHDTMYWYRQDSGKGLRLIYYSITENDLQKGDLSEGYDASREKKSSFSLTVTSAQKNEMAVFLCASSISWGVNYAEQFFGPGTRLTVL.